Listed here are 25 T cell receptor beta chains from one sample, sequenced in a study of CD8 T cells in ankylosing spondylitis. MiXCR, applied by TCRdb to the 5' RACE reads, yields one record per CDR3 protein. The sample has 190,000 or so distinct CDR3 sequences, more than 10% seen once. The sequenced sample consisted of blood, either unsorted or a sorted T cell fraction (not recorded which). Receptors originate from a male donor with ankylosing spondylitis or in good health (not recorded which).

This clonotype was observed a few times. The chain has TRBV12-3 or TRBV12-4 and TRBJ2-7; D not resolved. The CDR3 sequence is 14 residues long. V was cut by 5 bases and J by 4 bases, with 15 bases left in between. CDR3 loop: CASSPPARVYEQYF. The CDR3 DNA sequence: TGTGCCAGCAGTCCCCCTGCCCGGGTATACGAGCAGTACTTC.

The rearrangement links TRBV5-6 to TRBJ2-7, with 9 bases matching TRBD1. This CDR3 comprises 14 residues. Losses at the gene ends were 4 bases for V and 3 bases for J; bases not matched to a gene: 5. Germline CDR1 SGHDT, CDR2 YYEEEE. In nucleotides, the CDR3 is TGTGCCAGCAGCACAGGGGGCTCCTTCTACGAGCAGTACTTC. Amino acid sequence: CASSTGGSFYEQYF.

This clonotype showed up many times. V is TRBV12-3 or TRBV12-4 and J is TRBJ2-1; TRBD2 agrees at 8 bases. With V trimmed by 5 bases and J by 0 bases, 3 bases remained unmatched. The CDR3 totals 15 residues. This CDR3 reads CASSPGGASYNEQFF. The DNA of the CDR3 is TGTGCCAGCAGTCCCGGGGGGGCCTCCTACAATGAGCAGTTCTTC.

This clonotype was found many times. V usage is TRBV9 and J usage is TRBJ1-1; D may be TRBD1 (6 bases). This CDR3 is 14 amino acids long. Germline values: CDR1 SGDLS, CDR2 YYNGEE. V lost 4 bases to trimming and J lost 6 bases, with 16 bases between them. DNA for the CDR3: TGTGCCAGCAGCAAGAACTATGGGACATCTGAAGCTTTCTTT. This encodes CASSKNYGTSEAFF.

This clonotype appeared a few times. The V gene is TRBV2, the J gene TRBJ2-7; D is possibly TRBD2 (5 bases). The CDR3 runs 16 residues. V was trimmed by 0 bases and J by 2 bases, leaving 14 bases between them. The V gene's germline CDR1 is SNHLY and CDR2 FYNNEI. The DNA for the CDR3 is TGTGCCAGCAGTGAAGCTCTGGCGGAGGCCCCCTACGAGCAGTACTTC. Protein sequence: CASSEALAEAPYEQYF.

This clonotype has ten or more counts. The rearrangement uses TRBV18 and TRBJ2-3; the match to TRBD2 covers 9 bases. Germline trimming cut 7 bases from V and 3 bases from J; bases unmatched to any gene: 5. Germline CDR1 and CDR2: KGHSH and LQKENI. The CDR3 spans 14 residues. In DNA form, the CDR3 reads TGTGCCAGCTTTAGCGGGAGCAGTACAGATACGCAGTATTTT. Its protein is CASFSGSSTDTQYF.

This chain joins TRBV6-2 or TRBV6-3 and TRBJ1-2, with a possible D match to TRBD1 (6 bases). CDR3 length equals 17 residues. Deletions cut 2 bases from V and 4 bases from J, with 20 bases between. Germline V gene data show CDR1 as MNHEY and CDR2 as SVGEGT. The CDR3 spells CASSYIPNRAAFYGYTF. The CDR3 region has the DNA TGTGCCAGCAGTTACATACCGAACAGGGCCGCATTCTATGGCTACACCTTC.

V and J are TRBV20-1 and TRBJ2-3; a possible D gene is TRBD1 (6 bases). Looked up from germline, CDR1 is DFQATT and CDR2 is SNEGSKA (reference sequence). The ends were cut back, 5 bases at V and 7 bases at J, with 13 bases in the middle. This CDR3 comprises 12 residues. CDR3 protein: CSAPGALNTQYF. In nucleotides, the CDR3 is TGCAGTGCTCCAGGGGCCTTGAATACGCAGTATTTT.

This clonotype was counted at least ten times. The chain carries TRBV4-1 and TRBJ2-2, with D uncertain. CDR1 and CDR2 from the germline V gene are MGHRA and YSYEKL. The CDR3 runs 12 residues. With 2 bases removed from V and 6 bases from J, the gap between germline ends came to 4 bases. CDR3 loop: CASSQSPGELFF. The CDR3 nucleotides are TGCGCCAGCAGCCAAAGCCCCGGGGAGCTGTTTTTT.

This clonotype came up a few times. The V call is TRBV18, the J call TRBJ2-3; unclear D gene. The CDR3 extends over 13 amino acids. The V and J ends lost 2 bases and 2 bases respectively, with 5 bases between them. The V gene's germline CDR1 is KGHSH and CDR2 LQKENI. CDR3 in DNA: TGTGCCAGCTCACCAGAGACCACAGATACGCAGTATTTT. This encodes CASSPETTDTQYF.

This clonotype was recorded many times. The CDR3 DNA reads TGCGCCAGCAGCCCGGGACAGGGTGGCAATGAGCAGTTCTTC. The encoded protein is CASSPGQGGNEQFF. The chain recombines TRBV5-1 with TRBJ2-1; TRBD1 aligns across 9 bases. The germline V gene has CDR1 SGHRS and CDR2 YFSETQ. The CDR3 covers 14 residues. V was pared by 4 bases and J by 6 bases, with 5 bases of the junction left unmatched.

This clonotype has only a few counts. V is TRBV7-9 and J is TRBJ2-1; tentatively, D is TRBD1 (6 bases). Trimming pared 5 bases from V and 7 bases from J, leaving 15 bases between. The CDR3 contains 14 residues. The germline gives CDR1 SEHNR, CDR2 FQNEAQ (reference sequence). The CDR3 region has the DNA TGTGCCAGCAGCCCGGTCTTGGGGGCGAATGAGCAGTTCTTC. Protein product: CASSPVLGANEQFF.

The rearrangement uses TRBV4-2 and TRBJ2-7; 11 nucleotides agree with TRBD2. The V and J ends lost 1 base and 3 bases, in that order; junction bases with no gene match: 5. The germline V gene has CDR1 LGHNA and CDR2 YNFKEQ. The length of the CDR3 is 16 residues. The CDR3 coding sequence is TGTGCCAGCAGCCAAGCCCCCGGGACTAGCGGCTACGAGCAGTACTTC. Translation: CASSQAPGTSGYEQYF.

V gene TRBV6-2 or TRBV6-3 combines with J gene TRBJ2-4; D might be TRBD2 (6 bases). The CDR3 has 13 amino acids. The germline CDR1 and CDR2 sequences are MNHEY and SVGEGT. Between the trimmed V and J ends, which lost 4 bases and 8 bases, there was a span of 12 bases. The CDR3 sequence is CASSSGLWDIQYF. The CDR3 coding sequence is TGTGCCAGCAGTTCGGGACTTTGGGACATTCAGTACTTC.

This clonotype came up a few times. CDR3 amino acids: CSANGPNTGELFF. CDR3 sequence (DNA): TGCAGTGCTAACGGACCGAACACCGGGGAGCTGTTTTTT. The chain links TRBV20-1 to TRBJ2-2; D uncertain. CDR1 is DFQATT, CDR2 SNEGSKA, per germline (reference sequence). The CDR3 loop spans 13 amino acids. Trimming left V 4 bases short and J 0 bases short, with 6 bases between.

A few counts support this clonotype. The chain employs TRBV12-3 or TRBV12-4 and TRBJ2-2, with D unresolved. This CDR3 has 11 amino acids. V was trimmed by 8 bases and J by 6 bases, leaving 7 bases between them. For the CDR3, the DNA is TGTGCCAGCGCGGAAGCCGGGGAGCTGTTTTTT. Translating it yields CASAEAGELFF.

This clonotype was detected a few times. The CDR3 region is CASKGGGGASTQYF. For the CDR3, the DNA is TGTGCCAGCAAAGGCGGCGGGGGGGCGTCAACGCAGTATTTT. The V gene is TRBV6-1, the J gene TRBJ2-3, with TRBD2 matching over 9 bases. CDR3 length: 14 residues. V trimming: 7 bases; J trimming: 9 bases; junction bases outside the gene matches: 11. CDR1 and CDR2 from the germline V gene are MNHNS and SASEGT.

This clonotype was recorded a few times. This chain links TRBV15 with TRBJ2-3, with TRBD2 matching over 9 bases. Trimming cost V 5 bases and J 2 bases; bases outside gene matches: 5. Germline CDR1 LNHNV, CDR2 YYDKDF (reference sequence). The CDR3 sequence is 15 residues long. DNA for the CDR3: TGTGCCACCAGCTCGCGGGAGGGGTTCACAGATACGCAGTATTTT. Protein: CATSSREGFTDTQYF. Variable domain in full (rest from reference TRBV15 and TRBJ2-3): DAMVIQNPRYQVTQFGKPVTLSCSQTLNHNVMYWYQQKSSQAPKLLFHYYDKDFNNEADTPDNFQSRRPNTSFCFLDIRSPGLGDTAMYLCATSSREGFTDTQYFGPGTRLTVL.

This clonotype has more than one count but fewer than ten. The chain is built from TRBV30 and TRBJ1-2; TRBD1 aligns across 10 bases. The CDR3 length is 16 residues. Germline CDR1 and CDR2: GTSNPN and SVGIG (reference sequence). V shed 5 bases, J shed 3 bases, and the junction held 12 bases outside the gene matches. CDR3 DNA: TGTGCCTGGGCCGGATTCCGGGACAGGGGAGACTATGGCTACACCTTC. Translated, it gives CAWAGFRDRGDYGYTF.

This clonotype was counted many times. This rearrangement joins TRBV7-6 to TRBJ2-1, with D unresolved. The germline V and J ends were trimmed by 3 bases and 3 bases, with 9 bases remaining between them. The germline gives CDR1 SGHVS, CDR2 FNYEAQ. The CDR3 sequence is 14 residues long. The CDR3 DNA reads TGTGCCAGCAGCTTGGGCGGTATCTACAATGAGCAGTTCTTC. It translates to CASSLGGIYNEQFF. Supplemented by reference TRBV7-6 and TRBJ2-1, the full variable domain reads GAGVSQSPRYKVTKRGQDVALRCDPISGHVSLYWYRQALGQGPEFLTYFNYEAQQDKSGLPNDRFSAERPEGSISTLTIQRTEQRDSAMYRCASSLGGIYNEQFFGPGTRLTVL.

This clonotype was seen more than once but under ten times. The chain uses TRBV6-1 and TRBJ1-2; the D gene is possibly TRBD1 (6 bases). V was shortened by 4 bases and J by 3 bases, with 18 bases between the two germline ends. The CDR3 totals 16 residues. Germline V gene sequence: CDR1 MNHNS, CDR2 SASEGT. CDR3 nucleotides: TGTGCCAGCAGTGTGGGACATGGGGGGAACTACTATGGCTACACCTTC. Translated: CASSVGHGGNYYGYTF.

This clonotype has just a few counts. One end of the junction is discordant with germline, which a read error may explain. V and J are TRBV7-9 and TRBJ2-1; D gene uncertain. The germline gives CDR1 SEHNR, CDR2 FQNEAQ (reference sequence). The CDR3 sequence is 14 residues long. The CDR3 reads CAGSRKAVYNEQFF. The CDR3 bases are TGTGCCGGCAGCCGGAAGGCCGTCTACAATGAGCAGTTCTTC.

This chain links TRBV5-1 with TRBJ1-1, with TRBD1 matching over 9 bases. The CDR3 is 15 residues long. V dropped 4 bases and J dropped 3; count of bases not matched to a gene: 7. From germline, CDR1 is SGHRS and CDR2 YFSETQ. The CDR3 region has the DNA TGCGCCAGCAGCGGCCCGGGACAGGGTTACACTGAAGCTTTCTTT. As protein: CASSGPGQGYTEAFF.

Ten or more counts support this clonotype. The CDR3 region has the DNA TGTGCCAGCAGCGTAGGTGGGACAGATACGCAGTATTTT. Amino acid sequence: CASSVGGTDTQYF. This rearrangement joins TRBV9 to TRBJ2-3; no clear D. Trimming took 0 bases from V and 3 from J, leaving 5 bases between them. The CDR3 runs to 13 residues. Germline CDR1 and CDR2: SGDLS and YYNGEE. The variable domain in full, completed from reference TRBV9 and TRBJ2-3, reads DSGVTQTPKHLITATGQRVTLRCSPRSGDLSVYWYQQSLDQGLQFLIQYYNGEERAKGNILERFSAQQFPDLHSELNLSSLELGDSALYFCASSVGGTDTQYFGPGTRLTVL.

By proportion, this clonotype is medium-sized (0.01 to 0.1%). The genes are TRBV27 and TRBJ2-1; 8 bases fit TRBD2. The CDR3 is made up of 16 amino acids. CDR1 MNHEY and CDR2 SMNVEV come from the germline V gene (reference sequence). V was pared by 3 bases and J by 2 bases, with 6 bases of the junction left unmatched. CDR3 DNA: TGTGCCAGCAGTTTCAGCGGGAGTGGTACCTACAATGAGCAGTTCTTC. Amino acids: CASSFSGSGTYNEQFF.